This T cell receptor beta chain was sequenced in a study of blood T cell repertoires in COVID-19. The method was immunoSEQ multiplex PCR; TCRdb's version includes in-frame clones alone and lacks a portion of them. This repertoire shows about 270,000 clones, about 87% found once; its top ten account for 3%. V gave up 5 bases and J gave up 5 bases; unmatched junction bases: 9. The CDR3 runs 16 residues. Germline CDR1 is SEHNR and CDR2 is FQNEAQ (reference sequence). V and J are TRBV7-9 and TRBJ2-2; TRBD1 matches at 9 bases. This TCR was sampled from a woman aged 45-65 years who had recovered from COVID-19. The sequenced sample was PBMCs or T cells enriched from blood (not recorded which). In DNA form, the CDR3 reads TGTGCCAGCAGCGTCCCAGGGACAGGGACTACCGGGGAGCTGTTTTTT. Its protein product is CASSVPGTGTTGELFF.